This TCR beta chain was sequenced during a study of post-analysis software for immune sequencing data (dated by TCRdb to 2013 to 2016). Regarding the complete study: Disease courses on record covered relapsing-remitting, secondary progressive and progressive-relapsing multiple sclerosis, though some patients had no subtype annotation. The patient repertoires were set against ten to eleven previously published healthy control repertoires from donors whose ages ranged from about 6 to 27 years. A subset of samples was prepared in parallel using single-end sample barcoding, then pooled and co-amplified after Illumina adapter ligation. Findings and caveats that apply to the study as a whole: Strong co-clustering of samples prepared in the same batch was shown by direct clustering with F measure, prompting a batch-effect correction. Significantly higher frequencies in patients than in controls were found for roughly 5 TRBV segments, including TRBV5-6, TRBV5-1 and TRBV20-1. The control group was slightly older than the multiple sclerosis patient group. Significantly lower normalized Chao1 diversity was found in multiple sclerosis patients than in controls, suggesting substantial peripheral T-cell clonal expansion.

TCR beta repertoires were profiled from peripheral blood of 10 to 15 young patients with multiple sclerosis to demonstrate the VDJtools post-analysis software. The multiple sclerosis patients were children and adolescents between about 6 and 16 years of age. The CDR3 starts with the cysteine, ends with the phenylalanine, and has 12 residues. CDR3 DNA only is kept here, 36 bases in frame from base 1. From a lookup of the germline V gene, CDR1 and CDR2 are MNHEY and SVGEGT. About this clonotype itself: The antigen this receptor binds is unknown. One end of the junction is discordant with germline, which a read error may explain.

The library came from PCR. TCRdb records Illumina HiSeq 2500 as the sequencer. To reduce PCR and sequencing biases, unique molecular identifiers were built into the TCR beta cDNA libraries. Every 1 to 10 million input T cells yielded 500,000 or so cDNA molecules, meaning each molecule approximated one T cell. Patient libraries were prepared and sequenced with the same protocol used for the earlier healthy control dataset. Within a given batch, samples were prepared together, multiplexed and sequenced on the same HiSeq lane. From the authors' description of their analysis: MIGEC handled the raw barcoded reads, throwing out single-read molecular identifier groups before consensus assembly and CDR3 extraction. VDJtools was used for post-analysis of the clonotype tables, and diversity was normalized by down-sampling every dataset to the size of the smallest sample. In repertoire overlap clustering, CDR3 amino acid sequences, but not nucleotide sequences, were matched to correct batch-related cross-sample contamination. TCRdb's own reprocessing of the public reads used fastp at Q25 and MiXCR and kept productive beta chains. Records with the same CDR3 protein are collapsed into one entry carrying the most frequent genes and DNA. TCRdb, not the original authors, processed these V and J calls. For this sample there are roughly 400,000 distinct CDR3 sequences; about 40% appear just once. The ten largest clones represent 7.6% of the sample.

The rearranged segments are TRBV6-2 or TRBV6-3 and TRBJ2-1; there is no confident call for the D gene. This clonotype was sampled from a girl aged 2 to 10 with multiple sclerosis. Sequencing used blood. The CDR3 protein is CVSSYVNNEQFF. The nucleotide sequence reads TGTGTCAGCAGTTATGTCAACAATGAGCAGTTCTTC.